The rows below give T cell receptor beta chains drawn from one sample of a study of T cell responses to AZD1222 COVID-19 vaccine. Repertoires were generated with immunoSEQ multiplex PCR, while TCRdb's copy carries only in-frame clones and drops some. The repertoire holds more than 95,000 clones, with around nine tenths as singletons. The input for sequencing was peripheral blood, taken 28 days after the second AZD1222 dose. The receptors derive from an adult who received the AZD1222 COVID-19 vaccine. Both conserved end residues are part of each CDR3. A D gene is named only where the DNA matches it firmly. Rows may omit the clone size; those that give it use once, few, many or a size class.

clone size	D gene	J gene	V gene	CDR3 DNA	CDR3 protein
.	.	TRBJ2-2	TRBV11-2	TGTGCCAGCAGCCCCCAAGGTGAGCGGCCCACCGGGGAGCTGTTTTTT	CASSPQGERPTGELFF
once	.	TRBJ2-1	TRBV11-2	TGTGCCAGCAGCACAATCCGGCAGGGGCCTAGGGATGAGCAGTTCTTC	CASSTIRQGPRDEQFF
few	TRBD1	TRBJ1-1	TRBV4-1	TGCGCCAGCAGCTCAAACACAGGGGACCGGAGAGAAGCTTTCTTT	CASSSNTGDRREAFF
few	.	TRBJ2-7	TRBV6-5	TGTGCCAGCACAAGGGGTTCGAACTCCTACGAGCAGTACTTC	CASTRGSNSYEQYF
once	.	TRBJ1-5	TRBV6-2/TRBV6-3	TGTGCCAGCAGTTACCCATCAGGGAGTGGCAATCAGCCCCAGCATTTT	CASSYPSGSGNQPQHF
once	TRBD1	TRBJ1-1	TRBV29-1	TGCAGCGTTGACCGACAGGGGGCTACTGAAGCTTTCTTT	CSVDRQGATEAFF
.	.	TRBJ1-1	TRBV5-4	TGTGCCAGCAGCTCGAAAGGTGGGGGACACACTGAAGCTTTCTTT	CASSSKGGGHTEAFF
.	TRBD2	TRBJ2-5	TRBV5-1	TGCGCCAGCAGCGGACTAGATGAGACCCAGTACTTC	CASSGLDETQYF
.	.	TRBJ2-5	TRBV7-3	TGTGCCAGCAGCTTGGGTCACCAAGAGACCCAGTACTTC	CASSLGHQETQYF
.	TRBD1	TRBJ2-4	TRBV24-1	TGTGCCACCAGTGACCCGGGACAGGGAGTAGCCAAAAACATTCAGTACTTC	CATSDPGQGVAKNIQYF
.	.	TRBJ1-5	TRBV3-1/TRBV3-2	TGTGCCAGCAGCCAAGACCAGGTCGAGGGTCGGCCCCAGCATTTT	CASSQDQVEGRPQHF
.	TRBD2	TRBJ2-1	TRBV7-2	TGTGCCAGCAGCCTGACCGGGACTAGCGGATACAATGAGCAGTTCTTC	CASSLTGTSGYNEQFF
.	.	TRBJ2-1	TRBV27	TGTGCCAGCAGTTTAAGACTCTCTCTATTTTACAATGAGCAGTTCTTC	CASSLRLSLFYNEQFF
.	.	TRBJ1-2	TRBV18	TGTGCCAGCTCACCAGGGGGAAACTATGGCTACACCTTC	CASSPGGNYGYTF
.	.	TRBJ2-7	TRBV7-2	TGTGCCAGCAGCTTGACCCCGGGGGATCACTACGAGCAGTACTTC	CASSLTPGDHYEQYF
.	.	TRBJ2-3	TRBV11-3	TGTGCCAGCAGCTTAGGCGGGAAGGAGGCAGATACGCAGTATTTT	CASSLGGKEADTQYF
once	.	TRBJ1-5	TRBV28	TGTGCCAGCAGTCTAAAGCAGCCCCAGCATTTT	CASSLKQPQHF
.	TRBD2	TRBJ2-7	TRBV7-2	TGTGCCAGCAGCTTGGGGACTAGCGGGAGAAGGCTAACTACCGAGCAGTACTTC	CASSLGTSGRRLTTEQYF
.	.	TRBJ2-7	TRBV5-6	TGTGCCAGCAGCCCCGACTCGGGCGGGCTACGAGGGCAGTACTTC	CASSPDSGGLRGQYF
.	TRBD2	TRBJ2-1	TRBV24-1	TGTGCCACCAGTGACCCGACAGGGGGACTAGCGGGAGGGAATGAGCAGTTCTTC	CATSDPTGGLAGGNEQFF
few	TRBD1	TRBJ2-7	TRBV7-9	TGTGCCGGAATGAACAGGGGGCTTGAGTACTTC	CAGMNRGLEYF
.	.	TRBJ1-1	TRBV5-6	TGTGCCAGCAGCCTGAAAGGGACAATAGCTTTCTTT	CASSLKGTIAFF
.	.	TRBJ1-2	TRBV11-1	TGTGCCAGCAGCGCCGCCGTGGGGCCGAACTATGGCTACACCTTC	CASSAAVGPNYGYTF
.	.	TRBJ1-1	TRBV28	TGTGCCAGCAGTTGGGGCAGTGGAACTGAAGCTTTCTTT	CASSWGSGTEAFF
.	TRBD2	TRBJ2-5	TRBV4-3	TGCGCCAGCAGCCAAGTGCAAGCGGGAGGGCCCGAGACCCAGTACTTC	CASSQVQAGGPETQYF
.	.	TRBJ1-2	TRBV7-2	TGTGCCAGCAGCTACCCCTATGGCTACACCTTC	CASSYPYGYTF
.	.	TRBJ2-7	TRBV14	TGTGCCAGCAGCCAAGCAAGCGGGCCGAACGAGCAGTACTTC	CASSQASGPNEQYF